This paragraph reports one T cell receptor (beta chain). Germline CDR1 is DFQATT and CDR2 is SNEGSKA (reference sequence). The CDR3 contains 13 residues. V lost 3 bases, J lost 0 bases, and 6 bases lay in between. The data derive from a study of blood T cell repertoires in COVID-19. In the study overall: Italy, Spain and the United States were the sources of the convalescent and acute COVID-19 samples. PBMCs, B-cell-depleted T cells, or T cells were the source of the cDNA or gDNA that made up the material.

Authors' methods: Estimated nucleated cell counts came from reference gene primer amplification. The protocol was immunoSEQ multiplex PCR, while the TCRdb copy is restricted to in-frame clones and leaves out a portion. V and J calls and clone size follow that table, whereas D and trimming were derived from the DNA. The sample has some 48,000 clones, around 83% seen once. The V call is TRBV20-1, the J call TRBJ1-5; D ambiguous. Source material: peripheral blood. This TCR was sampled from a human donor in a cohort sampled during active COVID-19. In nucleotides, the CDR3 is TGCAGTGCTAGTTTTTATAGCAATCAGCCCCAGCATTTT. It translates to CSASFYSNQPQHF.